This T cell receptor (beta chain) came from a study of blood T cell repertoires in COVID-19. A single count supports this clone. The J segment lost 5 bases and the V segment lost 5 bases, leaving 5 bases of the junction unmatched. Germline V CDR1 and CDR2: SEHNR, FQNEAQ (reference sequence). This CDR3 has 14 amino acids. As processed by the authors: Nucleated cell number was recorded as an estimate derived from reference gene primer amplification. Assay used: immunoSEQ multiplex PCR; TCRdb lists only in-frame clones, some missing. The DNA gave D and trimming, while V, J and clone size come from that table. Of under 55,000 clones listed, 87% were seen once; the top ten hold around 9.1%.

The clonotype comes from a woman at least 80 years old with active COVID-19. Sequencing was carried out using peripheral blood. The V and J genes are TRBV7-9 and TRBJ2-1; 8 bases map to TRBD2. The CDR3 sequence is CASSLTGGHNEQFF. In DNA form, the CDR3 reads TGTGCCAGCAGCCTCACGGGGGGGCACAATGAGCAGTTCTTC.